This T cell receptor beta chain was retrieved from a study of molecular identifiers for immune sequencing clone quantification (dated by TCRdb to the late 2010s). Describing the broader study: For a replicate experiment, RNA from 20,000 or 100,000 naive CD8 T cells was divided into five aliquots, and four of the five aliquots were sequenced. CD8 T cells were used in a methods study to benchmark molecular-identifier clustering-based TCR repertoire sequencing (MIDCIRS) and TCR RNA copy counting.

This clonotype was observed a single time. Its antigen is unknown. A much larger clone sits a single nucleotide away, making a read error possible. Libraries of naive CD8 T cells were built from approximately 20,000 to 1,000,000 sorted cells, with 10%, 30% or 50% of the purified RNA used. On a BD FACSAria II, naive CD8 T cells were FACS-sorted as CD8+CD4-CCR7+CD45RA+ and collected into RLT Plus buffer. To test detection sensitivity, Jurkat RNA equivalent to approximately ten TCR copies was spiked into samples of roughly 18,000-1,000,000 naive CD8 T cells. CD8 T cells were enriched with RosetteSep CD8+ T Cell Enrichment Cocktail and Ficoll-Paque, followed by ACK red cell lysis. What the research found in general, with its limitations: When barcode sub-clustering was omitted, TCR diversity was inflated by chimeric consensus sequences, with chimeras reaching as high as 47%. Modeling estimated 3 to 3.5 recovered TCR RNA copies per cell, compared with about 10 by digital PCR, which implies about 30% capture efficiency. Highly expanded clone sizes could be underestimated if identical TCR molecules share a barcode. Even against a background of one million naive CD8 T cells, spiked-in Jurkat TCR RNA amounting to a single cell's worth was reported to be detectable. Naive libraries contained spiked-in Jurkat TCR RNA (10 copies' worth), which is not part of the donor repertoire. In CMV-specific effector cells, clones with more than 20 RNA copies contained over 99% of molecules, whereas in naive cells such clones contained under 1% of molecules.

From the cysteine up to the phenylalanine, the CDR3 has a length of 13 residues. Kept here is only the CDR3 DNA, which spans 39 bases and is read in frame from base 1. Via the germline V gene (reference sequence), CDR1 is DFQATT and CDR2 SNEGSKA. The library was made by PCR. Sequencing was performed on an Illumina HiSeq 4000. Bulk TCR libraries were generated as previously described, with the TCR primers listed in Table S5 used. Total RNA was purified with the Qiagen AllPrep DNA/RNA kit. Before analysis, reads from multiple sequencing runs of the same library were pooled. The published analysis was carried out like this. Reads were retained only if the reads had an exact TCR constant sequence, and the retained reads were trimmed to 150 nt and grouped according to their 12-nt molecular barcodes. Reads within each barcode group were sub-clustered using a 15% Levenshtein threshold, and quality-weighted consensus sequences were constructed for each RNA molecule. Non-functional sequences were excluded, and lower-count sequences lying one edit away from another sequence were also excluded. On the basis of fitting two negative binomial distributions, barcode sub-clusters with fewer than 20% of the maximum read count were discarded. Using fastp trimming at Q25 and MiXCR clonotype assembly, TCRdb reanalyzed the public sequencing data and kept in-frame beta chains. Records with the same CDR3 protein are collapsed into one entry carrying the most frequent genes and DNA. For this entry, the V and J calls and clone size follow TCRdb and not the study's own pipeline. The sample yields about 35,000 distinct CDR3 sequences; about 18% were counted once. The ten largest clones take up about 1.2% of the sample.

This sequence was found in a human donor in good health. Some libraries in this study had Jurkat cell RNA spiked in. The chain links TRBV20-1 with TRBJ2-7, with the D gene call left open. Sequenced material: naive CD8+ T cells from blood, with Jurkat cell RNA spiked in. What the cell subset or site label conveys for this sample: FACS-sorted CD8+CD4-CCR7+CD45RA+ naive T cells. The DNA is TGCGGTGCTAGAGGTAGGGCGTCCTACGAGCAGTACTTC. Its protein reads: CGARGRASYEQYF.